The sequence of this TCR beta chain was determined in a study of blood T cell repertoires in COVID-19. This study enrolled people aged roughly 18 to 89 from about 24 US geographic areas. Recovery among Cohort 3 donors was established by two negative PCRs, clearance, or symptom resolution. The assay was immunoSEQ multiplex PCR, and TCRdb's table has in-frame clones only and misses some. The sample includes 200,000 to 300,000 clones, 85% to 90% of them seen just once. The TCR originated in a man aged 40-49 years who had recovered from COVID-19. The source material was PBMCs or T cells enriched from blood (not recorded which).

The DNA for the CDR3 is TGTGCCAGCAGCCAAGGGACAGGGAGTGAGGCCAAAAACATTCAGTACTTC. This gives the protein CASSQGTGSEAKNIQYF. The J gene is TRBJ2-4, the V gene TRBV3-1 (or the pseudogene TRBV3-2), with TRBD1 matching 8 bases. V shed 1 base, J shed 1 base, and the junction held 6 bases outside the gene matches. CDR1 is LGHDT, CDR2 YNNKEL, per germline (reference sequence). This CDR3 is built from 17 residues.